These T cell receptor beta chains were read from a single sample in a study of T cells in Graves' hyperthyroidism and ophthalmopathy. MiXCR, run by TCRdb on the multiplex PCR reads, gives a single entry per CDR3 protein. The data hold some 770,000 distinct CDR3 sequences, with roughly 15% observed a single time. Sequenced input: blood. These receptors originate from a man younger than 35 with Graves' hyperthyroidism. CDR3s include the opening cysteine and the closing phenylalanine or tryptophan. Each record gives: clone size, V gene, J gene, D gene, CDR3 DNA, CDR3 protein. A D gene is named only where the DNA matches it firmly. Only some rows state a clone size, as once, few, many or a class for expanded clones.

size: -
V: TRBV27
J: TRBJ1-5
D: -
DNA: TGTGCCAGCAGTTTATCAGATTTTCAGCCCCAGCATTTT
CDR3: CASSLSDFQPQHF

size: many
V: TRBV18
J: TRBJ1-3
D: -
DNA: TGTGCCAGCTCACCATGGAATGGAAACACCATATATTTT
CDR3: CASSPWNGNTIYF

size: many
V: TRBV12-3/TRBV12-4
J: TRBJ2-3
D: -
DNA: TGTGCCAGCAGTCCTCTCTCTTACCCGACGGGGAGCACAGATACGCAGTATTTT
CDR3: CASSPLSYPTGSTDTQYF

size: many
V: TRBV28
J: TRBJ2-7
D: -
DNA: TGTGCCAGCAGTTGGTTACCCTCCTACGAGCAGTACTTC
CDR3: CASSWLPSYEQYF

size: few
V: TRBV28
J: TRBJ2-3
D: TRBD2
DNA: TGTGCCAGCAGTTCCCCGGGACTACCTACCGCGCAGTATTTT
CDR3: CASSSPGLPTAQYF

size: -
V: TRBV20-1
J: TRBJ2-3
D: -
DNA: TGCAGTGCTCCCCCCCGCGTGGGGGCAGATACGCAGTATTTT
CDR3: CSAPPRVGADTQYF

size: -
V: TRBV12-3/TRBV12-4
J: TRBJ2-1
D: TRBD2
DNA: TGTGCCAGCAGCACCGCCGGGACTAGCGGGAGGCATGAGCAGTTCTTC
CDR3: CASSTAGTSGRHEQFF

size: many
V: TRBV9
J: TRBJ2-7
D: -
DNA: TGTGCCAGCAGCGTAGGTGGGAGTGGGAACGAGCAGTACTTC
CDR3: CASSVGGSGNEQYF

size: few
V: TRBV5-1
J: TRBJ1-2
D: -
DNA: TGCGCCAGCAGCTTGGACAGGAGCGTCTATGGCTACACCTTC
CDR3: CASSLDRSVYGYTF

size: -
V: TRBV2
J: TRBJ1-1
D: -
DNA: TGTGCCGGGAAGAGGACGCCGATGAACACTGAAGCTTTCTTT
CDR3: CAGKRTPMNTEAFF

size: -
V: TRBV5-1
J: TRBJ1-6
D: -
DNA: TGCGCCAGCAGCTTGGCCTTTCAGGGGCTCGGTTCACCCCTCCACTTT
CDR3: CASSLAFQGLGSPLHF

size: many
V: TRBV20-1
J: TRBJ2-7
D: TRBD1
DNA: TGCAGTGCCGCGGACAGGTGGCCCTCCTACGAGCAGTACTTC
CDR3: CSAADRWPSYEQYF

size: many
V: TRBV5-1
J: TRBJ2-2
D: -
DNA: TGCGCCAGCAGCTTGGTTTCAGGGGCGAACACCGGGGAGCTGTTTTTT
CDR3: CASSLVSGANTGELFF

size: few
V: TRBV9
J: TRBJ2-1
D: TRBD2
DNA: TGTGCCAGCACACTAGCGGGAGGGCGGATGGATGAGCAGTTCTTC
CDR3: CASTLAGGRMDEQFF

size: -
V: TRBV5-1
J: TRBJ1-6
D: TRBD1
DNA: TGCGCCAGCAGCCGGGACAGGGGAATTAATTCACCCCTCCACTTT
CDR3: CASSRDRGINSPLHF

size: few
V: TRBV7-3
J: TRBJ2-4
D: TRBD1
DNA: TGTGCCAGCAGCTTACCCCGGACAGGGTCAGCCATTCAGTACTTC
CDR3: CASSLPRTGSAIQYF

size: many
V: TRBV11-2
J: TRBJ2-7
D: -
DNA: TGTGCCAGCAGCTTAGGTGGATGGGGGCCCTCCTACGAGCAGTACTTC
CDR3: CASSLGGWGPSYEQYF

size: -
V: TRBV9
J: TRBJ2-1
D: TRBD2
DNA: TGTGCCAGCAGCCCAACGACTAGCTCTAATGAGCAGTTCTTC
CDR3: CASSPTTSSNEQFF

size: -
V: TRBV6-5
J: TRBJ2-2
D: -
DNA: TGTGCCAGCAGTTACAGGGAGGACACCGGGGAGCTGTTTTTT
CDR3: CASSYREDTGELFF

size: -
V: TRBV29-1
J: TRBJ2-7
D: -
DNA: TGCAGCGTTGTCACGGGACACCGATACGAGCAGTACTTC
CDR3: CSVVTGHRYEQYF

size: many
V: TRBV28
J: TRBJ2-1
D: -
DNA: TGTGCCAGCAGTTATCGGGATAACGGTAATGAGCAGTTCTTC
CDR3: CASSYRDNGNEQFF

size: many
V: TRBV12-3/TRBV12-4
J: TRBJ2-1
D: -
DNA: TGTGCCAGCAGTTCCGGGACACGAAACAATGAGCAGTTCTTC
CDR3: CASSSGTRNNEQFF

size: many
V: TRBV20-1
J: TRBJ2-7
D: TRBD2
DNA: TGCAGTGCTAGAGATGAAACTAGCGCCTCCTACGAGCAGTACTTC
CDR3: CSARDETSASYEQYF

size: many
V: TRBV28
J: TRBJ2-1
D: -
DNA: TGTGCCAGCAGTTTAAGCCTCAATGAGCAGTTCTTC
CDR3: CASSLSLNEQFF

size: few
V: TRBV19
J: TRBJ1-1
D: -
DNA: TGTGCCAGTAGTTCCTCGGCGGTTACTGAAGCTTTCTTT
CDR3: CASSSSAVTEAFF

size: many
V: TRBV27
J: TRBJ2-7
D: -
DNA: TGTGCCAGCAGTCCCCCGGGACTTAATATCTACGAGCAGTACTTC
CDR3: CASSPPGLNIYEQYF

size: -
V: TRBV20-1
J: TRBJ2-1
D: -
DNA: TGCAGTGCTAGGGAAAGCCCCATGAGCTCCTACAATGAGCAGTTCTTC
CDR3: CSARESPMSSYNEQFF